This T cell receptor beta chain was recovered during a study of CD8 T cells in Susac syndrome (dated by TCRdb to about 2019). Regarding the complete study: Whether CD8+ T cell activation and differentiation in Susac syndrome was antigen driven was tested using repertoire sequencing. The clonality of the CD8+ T cell repertoire was compared across over 10 healthy donors, about 14 Susac syndrome patients and under 19 multiple sclerosis patients.

Study-wide findings and limitations: The number of individuals in the TCR sequencing and HLA analysis was recognized as being relatively small.

About this clonotype: Its cognate antigen has yet to be identified. There are no base qualities to consult, and no much larger clone falls within one base.

RNA was extracted using the RNeasy kit, and roughly 0.5 to 1 ug of the RNA was reverse transcribed with random hexamers. The immunoSEQ multiplex PCR assay, covering 54 Vbeta and 13 Jbeta segments, was used to amplify TCR beta CDR3 regions. To correct PCR amplification bias, a synthetic template baseline was used for both primer optimization and computational correction. Per the original workflow: Only productive sequences were kept, with reads annotated to V, D and J genes according to IMGT and analyzed in immunoSEQ Analyzer. Clonality was computed as one minus Shannon entropy normalized by log2 of the number of productive unique sequences. For each patient and control, public and private clones were evaluated within the 100 most prevalent clones. Clones were defined as Susac-specific if absent from the healthy and MS cohorts, from roughly 1,100 published viral clones and from other ImmuneACCESS disease sequences. TCRdb's own reprocessing of the public reads used fastp at Q25 and MiXCR and kept productive beta chains. One record per CDR3 amino acid sequence lists the most common genes and DNA. TCRdb assigned the V and J calls; the authors' analysis was not used. The sample table shows a few hundred thousand distinct CDR3 sequences, and roughly 85% are seen once. Clones ranked in the top ten supply roughly 0.21% of the sample.

High-throughput TCR beta sequencing profiled peripheral blood CD8+ and CD4+ T cells from healthy donors, Susac syndrome patients and multiple sclerosis patients. The multiple sclerosis controls were treatment-naive patients whose relapsing-remitting disease, either stable or active, fulfilled the revised McDonald criteria. Bulk CD8+ and CD4+ T cells were purified by magnetic negative isolation, whereas CD8+ TEMRA cells were enriched by FACS. Blood was collected in EDTA tubes and processed within 24 hours, with PBMCs isolated through density gradient centrifugation. PBMCs intended for TCR sequencing were cryopreserved in liquid nitrogen and were subsequently thawed in a 37 degrees C water bath. The sorted or isolated CD4+, CD8+ and CD8+ TEMRA cells had a purity of 90% or higher. Unmatched junction bases come to 9, with V trimmed by 11 bases and J by 7 bases. From the germline V gene (reference sequence), CDR1 is SEHNR and CDR2 is FQNEAQ. The CDR3 sequence holds 13 residues, the cysteine and phenylalanine included. Kept here is only the CDR3 DNA, which spans 39 bases and is read in frame from base 1.

The origin of this receptor is a human donor with multiple sclerosis. Recombination joined TRBV7-9 with TRBJ2-1; 9 central nucleotides agree with TRBD2. What was sequenced was CD8+ T cells from PBMCs. CDR3 loop: CAAPGLAMNEQFF. At the DNA level, the sequence is TGTGCCGCTCCGGGACTAGCCATGAATGAGCAGTTCTTC.